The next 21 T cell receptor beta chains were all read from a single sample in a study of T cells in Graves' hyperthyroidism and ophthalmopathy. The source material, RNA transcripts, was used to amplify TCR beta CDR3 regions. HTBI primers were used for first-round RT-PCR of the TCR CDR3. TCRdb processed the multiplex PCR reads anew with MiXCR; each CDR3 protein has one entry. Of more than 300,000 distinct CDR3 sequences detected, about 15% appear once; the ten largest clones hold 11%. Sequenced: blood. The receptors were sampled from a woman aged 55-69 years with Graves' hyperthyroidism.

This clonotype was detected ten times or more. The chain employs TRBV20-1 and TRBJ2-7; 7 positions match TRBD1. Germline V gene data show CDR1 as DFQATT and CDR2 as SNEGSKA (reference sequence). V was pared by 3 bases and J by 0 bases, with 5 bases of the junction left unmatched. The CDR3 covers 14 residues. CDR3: CSASDRALSYEQYF. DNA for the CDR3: TGCAGTGCTAGCGACAGGGCCCTCTCCTACGAGCAGTACTTC.

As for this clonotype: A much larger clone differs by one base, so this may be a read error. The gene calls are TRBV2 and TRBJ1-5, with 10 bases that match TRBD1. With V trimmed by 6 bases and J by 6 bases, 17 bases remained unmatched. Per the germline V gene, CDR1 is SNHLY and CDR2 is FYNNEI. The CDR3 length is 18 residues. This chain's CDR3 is CASRGPGQGRKWIQPQHF. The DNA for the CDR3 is TGTGCCAGCAGGGGCCCGGGACAGGGGAGAAAGTGGATTCAGCCCCAGCATTTT.

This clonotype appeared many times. The CDR3 sequence is CASSYSSSGTDTQYF. The CDR3 DNA reads TGTGCCAGCAGTTACTCTTCTAGCGGCACAGATACGCAGTATTTT. The chain uses TRBV6-5 and TRBJ2-3; TRBD2 might be the D (6 bases). Germline V gene lookup returns CDR1 MNHEY and CDR2 SVGAGI. The CDR3 runs 15 residues. The V gene lost 0 bases and the J gene lost 1 base, with 8 bases spanning the gap.

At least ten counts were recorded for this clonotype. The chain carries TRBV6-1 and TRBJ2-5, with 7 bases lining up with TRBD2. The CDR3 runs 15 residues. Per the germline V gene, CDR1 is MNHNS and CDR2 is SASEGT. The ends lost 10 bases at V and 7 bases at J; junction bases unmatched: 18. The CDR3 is CATAGSLGREATQYF. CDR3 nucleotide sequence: TGTGCCACCGCCGGATCTCTTGGACGGGAGGCGACCCAGTACTTC.

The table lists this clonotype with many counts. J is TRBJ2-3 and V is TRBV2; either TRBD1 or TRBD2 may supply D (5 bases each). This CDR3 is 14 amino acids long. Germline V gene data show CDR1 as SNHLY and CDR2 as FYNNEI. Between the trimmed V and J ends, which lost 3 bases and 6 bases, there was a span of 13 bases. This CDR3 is CASSDWTGADTQYF. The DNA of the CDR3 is TGTGCCAGCAGTGACTGGACCGGGGCGGATACGCAGTATTTT.

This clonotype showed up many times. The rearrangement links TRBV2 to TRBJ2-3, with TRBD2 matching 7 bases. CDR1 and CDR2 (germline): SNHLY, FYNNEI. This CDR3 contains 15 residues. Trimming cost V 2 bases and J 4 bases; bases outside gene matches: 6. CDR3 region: CASSEWASGADTQYF. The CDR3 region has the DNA TGTGCCAGCAGTGAATGGGCTAGCGGTGCAGATACGCAGTATTTT.

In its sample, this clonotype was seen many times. CDR3 nucleotides: TGTGCCACCAGTGACCTAGGGACGGGCACCTACGAGCAGTACTTC. Its protein product is CATSDLGTGTYEQYF. The chain recombines TRBV24-1 with TRBJ2-7; D assignment may be TRBD1 or TRBD2 (5 bases each). CDR3 length equals 15 residues. V dropped 4 bases and J dropped 2 bases, with 14 bases sitting between them. Germline V gives CDR1 KGHDR, CDR2 SFDVKD.

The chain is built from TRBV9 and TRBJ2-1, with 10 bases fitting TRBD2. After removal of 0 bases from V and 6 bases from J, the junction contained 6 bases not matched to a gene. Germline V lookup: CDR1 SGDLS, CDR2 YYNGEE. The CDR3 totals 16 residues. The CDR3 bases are TGTGCCAGCAGCGTAGCCCTAGCGGGAGAACCCAATGAGCAGTTCTTC. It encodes CASSVALAGEPNEQFF.

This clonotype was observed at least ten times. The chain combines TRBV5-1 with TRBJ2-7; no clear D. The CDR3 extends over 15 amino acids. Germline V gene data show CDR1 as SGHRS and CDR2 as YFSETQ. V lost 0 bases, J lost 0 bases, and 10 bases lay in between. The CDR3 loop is CASSLDPGLSYEQYF. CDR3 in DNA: TGCGCCAGCAGCTTGGATCCGGGCCTCTCCTACGAGCAGTACTTC.

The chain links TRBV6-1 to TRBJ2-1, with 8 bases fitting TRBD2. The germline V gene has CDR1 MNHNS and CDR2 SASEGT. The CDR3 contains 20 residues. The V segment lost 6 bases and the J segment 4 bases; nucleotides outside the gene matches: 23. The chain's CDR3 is CASRTRSSKEAGGPYNEQFF. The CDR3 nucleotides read TGTGCCAGCAGGACCCGGTCTAGTAAGGAGGCGGGAGGCCCATACAATGAGCAGTTCTTC.

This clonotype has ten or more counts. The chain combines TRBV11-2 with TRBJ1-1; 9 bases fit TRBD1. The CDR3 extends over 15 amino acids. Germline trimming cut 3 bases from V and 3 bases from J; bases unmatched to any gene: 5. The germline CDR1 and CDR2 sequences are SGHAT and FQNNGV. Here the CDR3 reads CASSFGTGRYTEAFF. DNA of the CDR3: TGTGCCAGCAGCTTTGGGACAGGGCGGTACACTGAAGCTTTCTTT.

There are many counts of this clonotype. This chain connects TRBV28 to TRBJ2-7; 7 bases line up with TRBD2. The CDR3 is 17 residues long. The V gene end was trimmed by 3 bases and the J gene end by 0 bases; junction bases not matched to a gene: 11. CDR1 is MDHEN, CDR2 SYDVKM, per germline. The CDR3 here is CASSFHLAEIGSYEQYF. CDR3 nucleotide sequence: TGTGCCAGCAGTTTCCACCTAGCGGAGATAGGCTCCTACGAGCAGTACTTC.

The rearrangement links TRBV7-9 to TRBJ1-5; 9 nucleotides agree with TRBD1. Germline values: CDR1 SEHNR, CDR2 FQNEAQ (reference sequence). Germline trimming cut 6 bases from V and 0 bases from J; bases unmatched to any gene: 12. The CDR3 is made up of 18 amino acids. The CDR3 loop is CASSRGTGLDYSNQPQHF. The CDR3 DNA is TGTGCCAGCAGTCGCGGGACAGGGTTAGATTATAGCAATCAGCCCCAGCATTTT.

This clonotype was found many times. The CDR3 DNA reads TGTGCCAGCAGTTTATTAGGGACGGGTCCTTCACCCCTCCACTTT. Translated: CASSLLGTGPSPLHF. The chain carries TRBV27 and TRBJ1-6, with a weak D call TRBD1 (5 bases). Looked up from germline, CDR1 is MNHEY and CDR2 is SMNVEV (reference sequence). Trimming removed 1 base from V and 9 bases from J, with 13 bases in between. The CDR3 has 15 residues.

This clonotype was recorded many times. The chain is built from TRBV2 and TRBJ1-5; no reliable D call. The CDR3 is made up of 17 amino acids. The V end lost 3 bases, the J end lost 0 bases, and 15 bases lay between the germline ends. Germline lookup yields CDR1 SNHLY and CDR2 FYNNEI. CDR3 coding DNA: TGTGCCAGCAGTGATCCGGCCGGACTTGGTAGCAATCAGCCCCAGCATTTT. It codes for CASSDPAGLGSNQPQHF.

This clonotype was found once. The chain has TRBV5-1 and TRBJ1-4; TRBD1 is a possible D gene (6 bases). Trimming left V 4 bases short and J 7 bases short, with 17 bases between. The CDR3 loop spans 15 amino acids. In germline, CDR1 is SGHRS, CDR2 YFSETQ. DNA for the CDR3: TGCGCCAGCAGCGATGGGGGGGGGCTGGGTGAAAAACTGTTTTTT. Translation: CASSDGGGLGEKLFF.

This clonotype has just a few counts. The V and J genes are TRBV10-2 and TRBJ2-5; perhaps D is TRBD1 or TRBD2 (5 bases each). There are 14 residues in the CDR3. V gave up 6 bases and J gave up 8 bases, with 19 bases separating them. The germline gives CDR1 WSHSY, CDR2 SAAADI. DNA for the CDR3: TGCGCCAGCAGCCCTGGGACGCCGTCGGAAACCCAGTACTTC. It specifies CASSPGTPSETQYF.

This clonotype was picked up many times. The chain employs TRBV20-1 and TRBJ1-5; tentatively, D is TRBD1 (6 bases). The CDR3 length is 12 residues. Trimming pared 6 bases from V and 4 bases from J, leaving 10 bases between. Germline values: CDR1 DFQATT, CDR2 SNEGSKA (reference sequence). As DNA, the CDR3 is TGCAGTGCCGTAGGGGGAAATCAGCCCCAGCATTTT. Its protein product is CSAVGGNQPQHF.

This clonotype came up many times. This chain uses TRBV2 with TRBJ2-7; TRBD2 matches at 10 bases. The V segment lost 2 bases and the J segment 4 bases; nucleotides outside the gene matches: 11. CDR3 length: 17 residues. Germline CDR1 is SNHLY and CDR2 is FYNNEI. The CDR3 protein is CASSESLAGVQGYEQYF. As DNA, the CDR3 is TGTGCCAGCAGTGAAAGCCTAGCGGGAGTACAGGGGTACGAGCAGTACTTC.

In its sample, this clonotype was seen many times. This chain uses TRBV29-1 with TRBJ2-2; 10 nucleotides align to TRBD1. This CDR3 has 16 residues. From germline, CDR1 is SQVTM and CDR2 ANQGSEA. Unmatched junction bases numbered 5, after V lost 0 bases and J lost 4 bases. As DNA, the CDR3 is TGCAGCGTTGAAGATCGGACAGGGGGTCGCACCGGGGAGCTGTTTTTT. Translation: CSVEDRTGGRTGELFF.

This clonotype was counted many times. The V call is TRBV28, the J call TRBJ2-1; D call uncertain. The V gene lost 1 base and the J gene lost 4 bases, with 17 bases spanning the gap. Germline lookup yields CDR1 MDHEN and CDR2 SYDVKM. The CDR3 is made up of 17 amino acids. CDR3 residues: CASSLYPASSKYNEQFF. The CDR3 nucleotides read TGTGCCAGCAGTTTATACCCCGCCAGCAGCAAGTACAATGAGCAGTTCTTC.